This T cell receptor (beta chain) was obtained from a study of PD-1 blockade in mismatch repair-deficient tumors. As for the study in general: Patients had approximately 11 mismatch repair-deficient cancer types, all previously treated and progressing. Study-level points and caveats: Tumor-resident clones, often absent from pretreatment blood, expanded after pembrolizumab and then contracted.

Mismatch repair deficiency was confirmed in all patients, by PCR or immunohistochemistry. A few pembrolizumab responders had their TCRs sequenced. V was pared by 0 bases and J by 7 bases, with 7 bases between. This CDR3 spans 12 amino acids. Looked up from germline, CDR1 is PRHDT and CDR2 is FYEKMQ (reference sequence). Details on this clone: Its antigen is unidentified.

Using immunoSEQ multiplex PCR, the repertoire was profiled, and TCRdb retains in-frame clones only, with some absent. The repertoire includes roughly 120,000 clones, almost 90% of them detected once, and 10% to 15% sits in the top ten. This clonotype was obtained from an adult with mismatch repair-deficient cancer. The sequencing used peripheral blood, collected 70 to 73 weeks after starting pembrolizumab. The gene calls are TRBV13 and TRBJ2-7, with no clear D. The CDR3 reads CASSLGLREQYF. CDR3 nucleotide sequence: TGTGCCAGCAGCTTAGGCCTCCGGGAGCAGTACTTC.